A single sample is the source of the 26 T cell receptor beta chains below, sequenced in a study of cytomegalovirus exposure and HLA in healthy donors (dated by TCRdb to 2016 to 2017). Library preparation employed the immunoSEQ multiplex PCR assay. A mixture of 60 forward primers for TCR Vbeta segments and 13 reverse primers for TCR Jbeta segments was used in the multiplex PCR. In its TCRdb copy, this immuneACCESS table keeps in-frame sequences only and misses some clones. Where compared with another copy, unresolved V genes explain less than half of these, and the others have no known cause. A total of about 130,000 clones appear in this sample, around four fifths of them only once. The ten largest clones add up to approximately 1.4% of the sample. The source material was PBMCs. The receptors originated from a female donor in good health and CMV-seronegative.

This chain links TRBV7-8 with TRBJ2-3; weak D call: TRBD1 (5 bases). Germline V gene data show CDR1 as SGHVS and CDR2 as FQNEAQ. CDR3 size: 12 residues. Between the trimmed V and J ends, which lost 1 base and 11 bases, there was a span of 10 bases. CDR3 residues: CASSLGIGEQYF. Here the CDR3 DNA reads TGTGCCAGCAGCTTAGGGATAGGGGAGCAGTATTTT.

This chain links TRBV20-1 with TRBJ2-1; D call uncertain. The germline V gene encodes CDR1 DFQATT and CDR2 SNEGSKA (reference sequence). The CDR3 is 11 residues long. Deletions cut 3 bases from V and 13 bases from J, with 13 bases between. The CDR3, as DNA: TGCAGTGCTAGGCTACAGCTGAGACAGTTCTTC. Translating it yields CSARLQLRQFF.

This clone has just a few counts. The chain has TRBV6-1 and TRBJ2-3, with D unresolved. With 6 bases removed from V and 2 bases from J, the gap between germline ends came to 15 bases. The CDR3 has 15 residues. Germline lookup yields CDR1 MNHNS and CDR2 SASEGT. The DNA of the CDR3 is TGTGCCAGCAGGTATCATCTTTTACTCACAGATACGCAGTATTTT. It encodes CASRYHLLLTDTQYF.

This clone was picked up a small number of times. This chain's CDR3 is CASSITGQPQHF. The CDR3 DNA sequence: TGTGCCAGTAGTATAACGGGTCAGCCCCAGCATTTT. This chain uses TRBV19 with TRBJ1-5, with D uncertain. V lost 2 bases, J lost 6 bases, and 5 bases lay in between. The CDR3 contains 12 residues. Germline-derived CDR1 and CDR2 are LNHDA and SQIVND (reference sequence).

J is TRBJ1-2 and V is TRBV5-1, with D perhaps matching TRBD1 (5 bases). This CDR3 has 16 amino acids. Trimming shortened V by 2 bases and J by 0 bases, and 14 bases separated the two germline ends. The germline CDR1 and CDR2 sequences are SGHRS and YFSETQ. CDR3 protein: CASSFQGASANYGYTF. The DNA of the CDR3 is TGCGCCAGCAGCTTCCAAGGGGCTTCAGCTAACTATGGCTACACCTTC. The full variable domain, in which reference TRBV5-1 and TRBJ1-2 provide the parts outside the CDR3, is KAGVTQTPRYLIKTRGQQVTLSCSPISGHRSVSWYQQTPGQGLQFLFEYFSETQRNKGNFPGRFSGRQFSNSRSEMNVSTLELGDSALYLCASSFQGASANYGYTFGSGTRLTVV.

Judged by abundance, this clone is medium-sized (0.01 to 0.1%). CDR3 nucleotides: TGTGCCAGCAGCCCAACTCCTTCCTACGAGCAGTACTTC. It codes for CASSPTPSYEQYF. V is TRBV11-1 and J is TRBJ2-7, with D uncertain. The CDR3 loop spans 13 amino acids. Germline CDR1 reads SGHAT; CDR2 reads FQDESV (reference sequence). Trimming left V 5 bases short and J 1 base short, with 9 bases between.

This sequence joins TRBV7-9 and TRBJ1-1, with 8 bases matching TRBD1. V lost 11 bases to trimming and J lost 3 bases; unmatched junction nucleotides: 8. The CDR3 loop spans 13 amino acids. CDR1 SEHNR and CDR2 FQNEAQ come from the germline V gene (reference sequence). CDR3 loop: CAGVQQGDTEAFF. The DNA of the CDR3 is TGTGCCGGGGTCCAACAGGGGGACACTGAAGCTTTCTTT.

This sequence joins TRBV4-2 and TRBJ2-3; the D is unclear. Germline V CDR1 and CDR2: LGHNA, YNFKEQ. Trimming stripped 0 bases from V and 2 bases from J, with 12 bases between. CDR3 size: 16 residues. The DNA of the CDR3 is TGTGCCAGCAGCCAAGATCCCAGGATCTTCACAGATACGCAGTATTTT. This sequence encodes CASSQDPRIFTDTQYF.

The chain carries TRBV27 and TRBJ2-7, with 15 bases aligning to TRBD2. Germline V gene data show CDR1 as MNHEY and CDR2 as SMNVEV (reference sequence). With V trimmed by 5 bases and J by 1 base, 3 bases remained unmatched. The CDR3 extends over 16 amino acids. CDR3 loop: CASSRGTSGRSYEQYF. CDR3 DNA sequence: TGTGCCAGCAGTCGTGGGACTAGCGGGAGGTCCTACGAGCAGTACTTC.

The rearrangement joins TRBV5-6 to TRBJ2-2; no firm D call. The CDR3 totals 14 residues. CDR1 SGHDT and CDR2 YYEEEE come from the germline V gene. V was pared by 4 bases and J by 2 bases, with 9 bases between. The DNA for the CDR3 is TGTGCCAGCAGCCGACTGAGAAACACCGGGGAGCTGTTTTTT. It encodes CASSRLRNTGELFF.

This clone turned up a few times. The chain uses TRBV4-2 and TRBJ2-3; TRBD1 aligns across 7 bases. Germline trimming cut 1 base from V and 1 base from J; bases unmatched to any gene: 8. Looked up from germline, CDR1 is LGHNA and CDR2 is YNFKEQ. The CDR3 contains 17 residues. CDR3 in DNA: TGTGCCAGCAGCCAAGGGGGACAGCGCAGGGGCACAGATACGCAGTATTTT. Its translation: CASSQGGQRRGTDTQYF.

The chain couples TRBV4-2 to TRBJ2-7, with TRBD2 matching 8 bases. Unmatched junction bases numbered 6, after V lost 4 bases and J lost 4 bases. This CDR3 has 14 residues. Per germline, CDR1 LGHNA and CDR2 YNFKEQ. In DNA, the CDR3 is TGTGCCAGCAGCCCCCTAGCGGGCGAATACGAGCAGTACTTC. This encodes CASSPLAGEYEQYF.

This sequence joins TRBV30 and TRBJ2-7; no reliable D call. V was cut by 0 bases and J by 5 bases, with 8 bases left in between. The CDR3 runs to 12 residues. Germline CDR1 reads GTSNPN; CDR2 reads SVGIG (reference sequence). The CDR3 DNA is TGTGCCTGGAGTGTGGTAGTTCACGAGCAGTACTTC. Translated: CAWSVVVHEQYF.

This chain's CDR3 is CASSPSDSPVEQYF. In DNA form, the CDR3 reads TGTGCCAGCAGTCCGTCGGACTCTCCTGTGGAGCAGTACTTC. The chain has TRBV27 and TRBJ2-7, with a weak D call TRBD2 (5 bases). This CDR3 comprises 14 residues. Trimming removed 5 bases at V and 7 bases at J, with 18 bases between. CDR1 is MNHEY and CDR2 is SMNVEV in the germline V gene (reference sequence).

In this sample, this clone turned up once. The chain is built from TRBV28 and TRBJ1-4; D ambiguous. Germline lookup yields CDR1 MDHEN and CDR2 SYDVKM. CDR3 size: 15 residues. V lost 4 bases, J lost 11 bases, and 20 bases lay in between. In DNA, the CDR3 is TGTGCCAGCAGTTCAACGCGAGCCTCCCGAGGGAAACTGTTTTTT. Protein sequence: CASSSTRASRGKLFF.

This chain connects TRBV21-1 to TRBJ1-2; the table's D call of TRBD1 was not tested on the DNA. TRBV21-1 is reported as a pseudogene. The CDR3 totals 13 residues. The CDR3 is CAGITGGGYGYTF. In nucleotides, the CDR3 is TGTGCCGGCATTACAGGGGGCGGCTATGGCTACACCTTC.

This clone was recorded a few times. The chain employs TRBV18 and TRBJ1-2; 9 nucleotides agree with TRBD1. Germline-derived CDR1 and CDR2 are KGHSH and LQKENI. Trimming removed 4 bases from V and 8 bases from J; junction bases left unmatched: 11. This CDR3 contains 15 residues. The CDR3 sequence is CASSRIGTGTRGYTF. The CDR3 DNA reads as TGTGCCAGCTCACGCATAGGGACAGGGACAAGGGGCTACACCTTC.

Concerning this clone: Germline is not matched at one junction end, which may reflect a read error. The chain has TRBV28 and TRBJ1-2; 8 bases fit TRBD1. Looked up from germline, CDR1 is MDHEN and CDR2 is SYDVKM. This CDR3 has 16 amino acids. The CDR3 protein is CASSLWDRAFNSGYTF. The CDR3 region has the DNA TGTGCCAGCAGTTTATGGGACAGGGCCTTTAACTCTGGCTACACCTTC.

The chain has TRBV5-1 and TRBJ2-1; 7 positions match TRBD1. The CDR3 sequence is 15 residues long. The germline V gene encodes CDR1 SGHRS and CDR2 YFSETQ. V shed 1 base, J shed 5 bases, and the junction held 6 bases outside the gene matches. The CDR3 region is CASSLLGQLDNEQFF. CDR3 sequence (DNA): TGCGCCAGCAGCTTGTTGGGACAGCTTGACAATGAGCAGTTCTTC.

The chain uses TRBV28 and TRBJ2-5; TRBD1 matches 8 bases. Losses at the gene ends were 6 bases for V and 1 base for J; bases not matched to a gene: 10. The CDR3 is made up of 16 amino acids. CDR1 is MDHEN, CDR2 SYDVKM, per germline. In nucleotides, the CDR3 is TGTGCCAGCAGCCGCCCCCCGACAGGGGCCCAAGAGACCCAGTACTTC. Amino acids: CASSRPPTGAQETQYF.

This clone was seen many times. The chain combines TRBV5-4 with TRBJ2-3, with 14 bases matching TRBD2. CDR1 SGHNT and CDR2 YYREEE come from the germline V gene (reference sequence). This CDR3 has 17 residues. The V and J ends lost 4 bases and 6 bases, in that order; junction bases with no gene match: 10. Here the CDR3 DNA reads TGTGCCAGCAGCACGGGACTAGCGGGAGTACAGAGGGATACGCAGTATTTT. Translated: CASSTGLAGVQRDTQYF.

This chain connects TRBV18 to TRBJ1-5, with 8 bases aligning to TRBD1. Germline lookup yields CDR1 KGHSH and CDR2 LQKENI. The CDR3 has 14 residues. V dropped 3 bases and J dropped 5; count of bases not matched to a gene: 3. CDR3: CASSPQQGDQPQHF. DNA of the CDR3: TGTGCCAGCTCACCCCAACAGGGGGATCAGCCCCAGCATTTT.

CDR3 in amino acids: CASSADNSYEQYF. The CDR3 DNA is TGCGCCAGCAGTGCGGACAACTCCTACGAGCAGTACTTC. This chain links TRBV10-1 with TRBJ2-5; D perhaps matches TRBD1 (5 bases). The last part of the DNA fits TRBJ2-7 better; the J call may be wrong. This CDR3 region has 13 residues. In germline, CDR1 is WNHNN, CDR2 SYGVQD (reference sequence).

The rearrangement links TRBV28 to TRBJ2-5; D may be TRBD2 (6 bases). The germline V gene encodes CDR1 MDHEN and CDR2 SYDVKM. Trimming cost V 5 bases and J 7 bases, with 17 bases left between them. The CDR3 is 14 residues long. In nucleotides, the CDR3 is TGTGCCAGCAGTGCAACCGGGACTGACGGGACCCAGTACTTC. Protein: CASSATGTDGTQYF.

The chain combines TRBV7-2 with TRBJ2-2, with D tentatively TRBD1 (6 bases). V dropped 1 base and J dropped 3 bases, with 6 bases sitting between them. CDR1 and CDR2 from the germline V gene are SGHTA and FQGNSA. This CDR3 is built from 14 residues. CDR3 DNA: TGTGCCAGCAGCTTAGGGACAGACACCGGGGAGCTGTTTTTT. Translation gives CASSLGTDTGELFF.

The rearrangement joins TRBV5-4 to TRBJ2-3; 13 bases match TRBD2. From germline, CDR1 is SGHNT and CDR2 YYREEE (reference sequence). V trimming: 4 bases; J trimming: 7 bases; junction bases outside the gene matches: 9. This CDR3 region has 16 residues. The CDR3 nucleotides read TGTGCCAGCAGCACTCTACTAGCGGGGGGGGAAAATACGCAGTATTTT. Amino acid sequence: CASSTLLAGGENTQYF.